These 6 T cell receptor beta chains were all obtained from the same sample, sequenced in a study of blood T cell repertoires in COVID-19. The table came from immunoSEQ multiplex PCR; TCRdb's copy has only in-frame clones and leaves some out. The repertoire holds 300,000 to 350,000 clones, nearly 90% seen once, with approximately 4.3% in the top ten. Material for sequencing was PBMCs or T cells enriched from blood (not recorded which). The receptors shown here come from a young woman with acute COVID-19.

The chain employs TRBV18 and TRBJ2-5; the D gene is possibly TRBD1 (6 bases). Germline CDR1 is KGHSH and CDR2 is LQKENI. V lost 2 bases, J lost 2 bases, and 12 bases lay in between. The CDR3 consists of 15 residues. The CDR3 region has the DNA TGTGCCAGCTCACCAGGGGACATACGTCAAGAGACCCAGTACTTC. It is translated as CASSPGDIRQETQYF. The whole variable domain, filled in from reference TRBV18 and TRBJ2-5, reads NAGVMQNPRHLVRRRGQEARLRCSPMKGHSHVYWYRQLPEEGLKFMVYLQKENIIDESGMPKERFSAEFPKEGPSILRIQQVVRGDSAAYFCASSPGDIRQETQYFGPGTRLLVL.

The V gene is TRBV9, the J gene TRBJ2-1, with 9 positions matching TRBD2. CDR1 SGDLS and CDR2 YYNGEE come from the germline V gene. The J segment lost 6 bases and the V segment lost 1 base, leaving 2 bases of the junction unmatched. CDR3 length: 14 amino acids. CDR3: CASSVLAGTNEQFF. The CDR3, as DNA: TGTGCCAGCAGCGTACTAGCGGGAACCAATGAGCAGTTCTTC.

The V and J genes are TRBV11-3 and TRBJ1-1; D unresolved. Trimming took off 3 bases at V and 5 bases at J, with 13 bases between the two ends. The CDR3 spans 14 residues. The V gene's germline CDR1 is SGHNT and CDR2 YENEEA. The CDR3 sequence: CASSFSYSRTEAFF. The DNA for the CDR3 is TGTGCCAGCAGCTTCAGCTATTCTAGAACTGAAGCTTTCTTT.

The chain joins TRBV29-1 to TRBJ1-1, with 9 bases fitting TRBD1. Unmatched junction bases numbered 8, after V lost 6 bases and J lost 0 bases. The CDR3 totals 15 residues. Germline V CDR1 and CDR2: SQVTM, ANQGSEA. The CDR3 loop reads CSVTGQGLMNTEAFF. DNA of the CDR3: TGCAGCGTAACCGGACAGGGGCTAATGAACACTGAAGCTTTCTTT.

The CDR3 is CASSLDSDNEKLFF. DNA for the CDR3: TGTGCCAGTAGTCTCGACAGTGATAATGAAAAACTGTTTTTT. V and J are TRBV19 and TRBJ1-4; D might be TRBD1 (5 bases). This CDR3 region has 14 residues. Germline CDR1 reads LNHDA; CDR2 reads SQIVND (reference sequence). The germline V and J ends were trimmed by 5 bases and 4 bases, with 11 bases remaining between them.

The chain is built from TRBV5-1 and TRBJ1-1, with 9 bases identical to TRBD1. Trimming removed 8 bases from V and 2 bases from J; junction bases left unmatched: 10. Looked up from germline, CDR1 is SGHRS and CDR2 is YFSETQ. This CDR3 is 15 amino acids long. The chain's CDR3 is CASGTGLTPNTEAFF. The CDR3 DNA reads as TGCGCCAGTGGGACAGGGCTCACTCCTAACACTGAAGCTTTCTTT. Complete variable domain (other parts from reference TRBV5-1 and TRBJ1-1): KAGVTQTPRYLIKTRGQQVTLSCSPISGHRSVSWYQQTPGQGLQFLFEYFSETQRNKGNFPGRFSGRQFSNSRSEMNVSTLELGDSALYLCASGTGLTPNTEAFFGQGTRLTVV.